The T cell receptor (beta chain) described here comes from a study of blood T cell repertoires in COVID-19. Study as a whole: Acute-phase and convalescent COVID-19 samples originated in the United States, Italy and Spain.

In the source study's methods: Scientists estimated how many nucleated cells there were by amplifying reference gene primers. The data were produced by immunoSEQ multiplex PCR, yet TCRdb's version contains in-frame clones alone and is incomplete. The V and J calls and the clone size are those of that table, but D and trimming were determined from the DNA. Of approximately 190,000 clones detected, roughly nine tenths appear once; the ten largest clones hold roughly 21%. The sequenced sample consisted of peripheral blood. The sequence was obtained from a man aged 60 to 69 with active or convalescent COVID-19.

CDR3 nucleotide sequence: TGTGCCTCTACCCGGGGGAGCTACAATGAGCAGTTCTTC. Its protein is CASTRGSYNEQFF. V and J are TRBV2 and TRBJ2-1; tentative D call: TRBD2 (6 bases). This CDR3 has 13 amino acids. Between the trimmed V and J ends, which lost 11 bases and 3 bases, there was a span of 14 bases. CDR1 and CDR2 (germline): SNHLY, FYNNEI.